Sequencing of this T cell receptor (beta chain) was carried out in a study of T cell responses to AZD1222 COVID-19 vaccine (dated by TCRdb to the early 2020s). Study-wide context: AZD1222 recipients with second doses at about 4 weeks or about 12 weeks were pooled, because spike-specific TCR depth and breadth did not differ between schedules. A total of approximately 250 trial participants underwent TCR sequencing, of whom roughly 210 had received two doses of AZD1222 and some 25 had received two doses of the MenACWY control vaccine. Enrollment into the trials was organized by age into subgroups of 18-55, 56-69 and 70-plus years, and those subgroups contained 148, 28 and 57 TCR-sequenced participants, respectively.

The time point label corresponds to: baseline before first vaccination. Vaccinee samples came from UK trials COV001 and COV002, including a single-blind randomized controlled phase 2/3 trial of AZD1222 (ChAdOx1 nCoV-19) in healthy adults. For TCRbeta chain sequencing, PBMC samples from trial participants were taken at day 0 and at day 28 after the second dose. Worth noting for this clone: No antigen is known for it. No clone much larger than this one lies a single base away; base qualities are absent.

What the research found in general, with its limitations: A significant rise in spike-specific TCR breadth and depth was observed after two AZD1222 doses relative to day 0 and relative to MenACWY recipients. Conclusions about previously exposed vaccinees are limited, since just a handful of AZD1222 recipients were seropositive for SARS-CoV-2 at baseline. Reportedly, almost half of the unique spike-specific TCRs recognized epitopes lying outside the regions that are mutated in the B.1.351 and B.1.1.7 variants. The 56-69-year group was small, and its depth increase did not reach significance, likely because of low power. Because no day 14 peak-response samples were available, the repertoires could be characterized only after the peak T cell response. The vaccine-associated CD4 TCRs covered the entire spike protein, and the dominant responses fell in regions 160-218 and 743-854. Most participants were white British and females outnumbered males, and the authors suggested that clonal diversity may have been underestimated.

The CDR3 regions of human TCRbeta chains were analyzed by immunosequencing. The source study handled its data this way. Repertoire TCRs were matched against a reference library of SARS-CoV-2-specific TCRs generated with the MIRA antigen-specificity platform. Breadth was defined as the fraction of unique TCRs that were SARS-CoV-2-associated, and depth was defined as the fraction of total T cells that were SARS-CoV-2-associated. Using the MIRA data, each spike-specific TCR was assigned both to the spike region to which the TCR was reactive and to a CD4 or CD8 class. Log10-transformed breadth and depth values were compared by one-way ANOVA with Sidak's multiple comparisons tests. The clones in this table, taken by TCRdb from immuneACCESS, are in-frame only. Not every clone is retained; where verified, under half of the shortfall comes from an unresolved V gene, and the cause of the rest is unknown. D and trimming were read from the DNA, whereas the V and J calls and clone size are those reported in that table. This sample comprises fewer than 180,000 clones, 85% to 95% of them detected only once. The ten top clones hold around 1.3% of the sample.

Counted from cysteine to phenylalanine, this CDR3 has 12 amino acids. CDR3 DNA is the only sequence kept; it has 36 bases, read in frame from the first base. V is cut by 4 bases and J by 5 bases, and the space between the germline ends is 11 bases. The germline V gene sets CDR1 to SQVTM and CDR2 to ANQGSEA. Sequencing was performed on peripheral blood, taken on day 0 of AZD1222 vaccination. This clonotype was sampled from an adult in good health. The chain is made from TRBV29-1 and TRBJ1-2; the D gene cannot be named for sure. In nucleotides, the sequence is TGCAGCGTTGCCCTCGGAGAATATGGCTACACCTTC. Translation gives CSVALGEYGYTF.